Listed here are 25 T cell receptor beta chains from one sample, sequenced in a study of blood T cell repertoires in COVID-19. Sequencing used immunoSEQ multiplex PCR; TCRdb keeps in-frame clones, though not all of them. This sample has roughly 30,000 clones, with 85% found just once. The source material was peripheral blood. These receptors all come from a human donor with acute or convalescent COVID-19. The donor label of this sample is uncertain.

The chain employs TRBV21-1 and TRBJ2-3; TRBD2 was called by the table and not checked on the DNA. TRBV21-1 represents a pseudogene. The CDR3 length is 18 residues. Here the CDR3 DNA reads TGTGCCAGCAGCAAAGTAGCGGGGAGGGCCCTCGGCACAGATACGCAGTATTTT. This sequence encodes CASSKVAGRALGTDTQYF.

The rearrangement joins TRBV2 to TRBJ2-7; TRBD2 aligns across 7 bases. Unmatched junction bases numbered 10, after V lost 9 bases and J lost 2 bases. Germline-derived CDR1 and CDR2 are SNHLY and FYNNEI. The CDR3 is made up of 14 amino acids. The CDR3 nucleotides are TGTGCCAGAAGCAGCACTAGCGATCCCTACGAGCAGTACTTC. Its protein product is CARSSTSDPYEQYF.

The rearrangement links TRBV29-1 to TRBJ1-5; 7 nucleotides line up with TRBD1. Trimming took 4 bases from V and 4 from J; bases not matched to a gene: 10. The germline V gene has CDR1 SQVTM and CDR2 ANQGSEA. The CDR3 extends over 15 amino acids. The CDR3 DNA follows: TGCAGCGTTGTTGAGGCAGGGGGGATAAATCAGCCCCAGCATTTT. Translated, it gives CSVVEAGGINQPQHF.

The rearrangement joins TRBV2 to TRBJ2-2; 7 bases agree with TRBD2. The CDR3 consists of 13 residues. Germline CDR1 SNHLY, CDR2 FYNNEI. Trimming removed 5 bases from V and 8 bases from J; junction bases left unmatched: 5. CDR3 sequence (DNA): TGTGCCAGCAGTCTAGCGGCAGGAGGGGAGCTGTTTTTT. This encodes CASSLAAGGELFF.

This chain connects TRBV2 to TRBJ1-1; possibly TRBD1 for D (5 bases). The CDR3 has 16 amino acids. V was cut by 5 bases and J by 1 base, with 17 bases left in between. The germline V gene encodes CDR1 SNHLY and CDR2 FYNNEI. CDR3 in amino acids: CASSPVRWGGNTEAFF. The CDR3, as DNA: TGTGCCAGCAGTCCGGTCCGCTGGGGGGGGAACACTGAAGCTTTCTTT.

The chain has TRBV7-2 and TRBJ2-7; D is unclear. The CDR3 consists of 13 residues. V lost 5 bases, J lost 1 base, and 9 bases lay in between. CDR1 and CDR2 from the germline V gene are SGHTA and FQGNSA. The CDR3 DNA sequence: TGTGCCAGCAGCCCCTCAGGATCCTACGAGCAGTACTTC. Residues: CASSPSGSYEQYF. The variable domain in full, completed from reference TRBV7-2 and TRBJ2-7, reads GAGVSQSPSNKVTEKGKDVELRCDPISGHTALYWYRQSLGQGLEFLIYFQGNSAPDKSGLPSDRFSAERTGGSVSTLTIQRTQQEDSAVYLCASSPSGSYEQYFGPGTRLTVT.

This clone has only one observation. Here the CDR3 DNA reads TGTGCCAGCAGCTCATCCAGGGAAGACACCTTC. Its protein is CASSSSREDTF. The gene calls are TRBV7-2 and TRBJ1-2, with D perhaps matching TRBD1 (5 bases). The V end was cut by 4 bases, the J end by 12 bases, with 12 bases between. In germline, CDR1 is SGHTA, CDR2 FQGNSA. The CDR3 totals 11 residues.

The CDR3 DNA reads TGTGCCAGCAGCCAAGGTCCCCCCCCCGGGACATATGGCTACACCTTC. This translates into CASSQGPPPGTYGYTF. V and J are TRBV3-1 (or the pseudogene TRBV3-2) and TRBJ1-2; possible D gene TRBD1, 6 bases. V lost 1 base to trimming and J lost 5 bases, with 17 bases between them. Looked up from germline, CDR1 is LGHDT and CDR2 is YNNKEL (reference sequence). The CDR3 has 16 amino acids.

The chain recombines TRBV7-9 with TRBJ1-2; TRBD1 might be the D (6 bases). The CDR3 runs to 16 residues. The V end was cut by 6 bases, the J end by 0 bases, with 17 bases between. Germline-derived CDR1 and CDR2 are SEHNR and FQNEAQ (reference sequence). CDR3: CASSRIRDISNYGYTF. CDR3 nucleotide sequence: TGTGCCAGCAGTCGCATCCGGGACATCTCTAACTATGGCTACACCTTC.

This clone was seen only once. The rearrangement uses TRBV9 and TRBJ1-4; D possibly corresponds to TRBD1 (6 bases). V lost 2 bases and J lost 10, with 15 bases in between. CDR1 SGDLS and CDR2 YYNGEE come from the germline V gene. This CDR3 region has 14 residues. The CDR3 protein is CASSVSGDVGKLFF. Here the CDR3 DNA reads TGTGCCAGCAGCGTCTCAGGGGATGTAGGAAAACTGTTTTTT.

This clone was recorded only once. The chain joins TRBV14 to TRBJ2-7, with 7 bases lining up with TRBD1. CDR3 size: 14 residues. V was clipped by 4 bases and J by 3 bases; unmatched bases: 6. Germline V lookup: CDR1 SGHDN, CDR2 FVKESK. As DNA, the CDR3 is TGTGCCAGCAGCCGCCGGGACAGTCGCTACGAGCAGTACTTC. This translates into CASSRRDSRYEQYF. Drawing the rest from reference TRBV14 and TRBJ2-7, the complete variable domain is EAGVTQFPSHSVIEKGQTVTLRCDPISGHDNLYWYRRVMGKEIKFLLHFVKESKQDESGMPNNRFLAERTGGTYSTLKVQPAELEDSGVYFCASSRRDSRYEQYFGPGTRLTVT.

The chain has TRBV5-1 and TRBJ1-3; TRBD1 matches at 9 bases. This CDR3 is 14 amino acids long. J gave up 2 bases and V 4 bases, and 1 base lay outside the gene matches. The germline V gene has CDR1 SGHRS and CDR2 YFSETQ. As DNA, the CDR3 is TGCGCCAGCAGCGGGGACAGGGCTGGAAACACCATATATTTT. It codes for CASSGDRAGNTIYF.

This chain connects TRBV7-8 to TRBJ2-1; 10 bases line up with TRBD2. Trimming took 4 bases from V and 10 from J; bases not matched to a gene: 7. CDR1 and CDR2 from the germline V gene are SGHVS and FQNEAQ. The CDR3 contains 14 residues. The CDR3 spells CASSSVGTSEEQFF. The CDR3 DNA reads TGTGCCAGCAGCTCTGTGGGGACTAGCGAGGAGCAGTTCTTC.

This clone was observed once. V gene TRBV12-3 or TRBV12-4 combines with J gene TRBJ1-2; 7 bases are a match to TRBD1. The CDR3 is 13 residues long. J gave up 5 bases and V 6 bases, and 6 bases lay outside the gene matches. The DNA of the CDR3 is TGTGCCAGCAGCCAAACAGGGGAATATGGCTACACCTTC. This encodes CASSQTGEYGYTF.

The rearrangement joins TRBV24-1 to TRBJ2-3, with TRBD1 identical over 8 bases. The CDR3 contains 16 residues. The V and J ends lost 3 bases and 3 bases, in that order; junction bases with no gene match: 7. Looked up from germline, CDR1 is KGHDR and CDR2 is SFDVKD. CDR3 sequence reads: CATSDPGQGSTDTQYF. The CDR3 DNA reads TGTGCCACCAGTGATCCCGGACAGGGTAGTACAGATACGCAGTATTTT.

CDR3 coding DNA: TGTGCCAGCAGCCGATTGGGAGATTATGGCTACACCTTC. Amino acid sequence: CASSRLGDYGYTF. The chain combines TRBV28 with TRBJ1-2, with D uncertain. The germline gives CDR1 MDHEN, CDR2 SYDVKM. V was pared by 6 bases and J by 5 bases, with 13 bases between. CDR3 length equals 13 residues.

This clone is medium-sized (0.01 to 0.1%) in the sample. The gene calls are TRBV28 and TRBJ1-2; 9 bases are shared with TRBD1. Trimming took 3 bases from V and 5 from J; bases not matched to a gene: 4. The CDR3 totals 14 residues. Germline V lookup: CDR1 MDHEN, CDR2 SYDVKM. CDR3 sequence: CASSFGQGLYGYTF. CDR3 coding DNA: TGTGCCAGCAGTTTCGGACAGGGGTTGTATGGCTACACCTTC.

CDR3 residues: CASSTVGQISNQPQHF. The CDR3 DNA is TGTGCCAGTAGTACCGTTGGACAGATAAGCAATCAGCCCCAGCATTTT. This chain uses TRBV19 with TRBJ1-5; D is possibly TRBD1 (6 bases). This CDR3 region has 16 residues. The V end was cut by 4 bases, the J end by 1 base, with 14 bases between. Germline V gene sequence: CDR1 LNHDA, CDR2 SQIVND (reference sequence). The full variable domain, in which reference TRBV19 and TRBJ1-5 provide the parts outside the CDR3, is DGGITQSPKYLFRKEGQNVTLSCEQNLNHDAMYWYRQDPGQGLRLIYYSQIVNDFQKGDIAEGYSVSREKKESFPLTVTSAQKNPTAFYLCASSTVGQISNQPQHFGDGTRLSIL.

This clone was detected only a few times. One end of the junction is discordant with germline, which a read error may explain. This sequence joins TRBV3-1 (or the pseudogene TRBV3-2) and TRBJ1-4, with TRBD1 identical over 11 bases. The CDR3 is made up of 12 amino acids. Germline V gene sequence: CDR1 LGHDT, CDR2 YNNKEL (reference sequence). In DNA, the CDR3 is TGTGCCAGCAGCAATGGGCCGGGACAGGGGGTCTTT. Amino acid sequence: CASSNGPGQGVF.

The DNA for the CDR3 is TGTGCCAGCAGCCGCTCGGTGGGACAGGGGGACAATGAGCAGTTCTTC. As protein: CASSRSVGQGDNEQFF. J is TRBJ2-1 and V is TRBV7-6; 11 bases map to TRBD1. V dropped 5 bases and J dropped 5; count of bases not matched to a gene: 8. The CDR3 consists of 16 residues. Looked up from germline, CDR1 is SGHVS and CDR2 is FNYEAQ. Using reference TRBV7-6 and TRBJ2-1 for the parts outside the CDR3, the full variable domain is GAGVSQSPRYKVTKRGQDVALRCDPISGHVSLYWYRQALGQGPEFLTYFNYEAQQDKSGLPNDRFSAERPEGSISTLTIQRTEQRDSAMYRCASSRSVGQGDNEQFFGPGTRLTVL.

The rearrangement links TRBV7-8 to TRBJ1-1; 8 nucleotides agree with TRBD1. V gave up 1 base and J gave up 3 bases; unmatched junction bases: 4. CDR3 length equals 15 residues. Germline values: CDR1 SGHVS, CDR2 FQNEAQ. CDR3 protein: CASSLGDRQYTEAFF. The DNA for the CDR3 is TGTGCCAGCAGCTTAGGGGACAGGCAGTACACTGAAGCTTTCTTT. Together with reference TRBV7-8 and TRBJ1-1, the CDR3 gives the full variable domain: GAGVSQSPRYKVAKRGQDVALRCDPISGHVSLFWYQQALGQGPEFLTYFQNEAQLDKSGLPSDRFFAERPEGSVSTLKIQRTQQEDSAVYLCASSLGDRQYTEAFFGQGTRLTVV.

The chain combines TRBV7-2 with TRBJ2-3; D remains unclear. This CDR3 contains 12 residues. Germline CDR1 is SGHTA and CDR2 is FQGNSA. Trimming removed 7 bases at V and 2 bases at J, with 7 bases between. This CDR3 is CASTVLTDTQYF. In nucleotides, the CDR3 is TGTGCCAGCACCGTACTCACAGATACGCAGTATTTT.

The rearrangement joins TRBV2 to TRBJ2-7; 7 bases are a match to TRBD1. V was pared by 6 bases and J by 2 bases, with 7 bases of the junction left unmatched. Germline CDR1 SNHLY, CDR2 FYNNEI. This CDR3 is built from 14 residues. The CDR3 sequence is CASSLGQTTYEQYF. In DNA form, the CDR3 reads TGTGCCAGCAGCCTGGGACAGACAACCTACGAGCAGTACTTC. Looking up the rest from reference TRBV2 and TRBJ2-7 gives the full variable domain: EPEVTQTPSHQVTQMGQEVILRCVPISNHLYFYWYRQILGQKVEFLVSFYNNEISEKSEIFDDQFSVERPDGSNFTLKIRSTKLEDSAMYFCASSLGQTTYEQYFGPGTRLTVT.

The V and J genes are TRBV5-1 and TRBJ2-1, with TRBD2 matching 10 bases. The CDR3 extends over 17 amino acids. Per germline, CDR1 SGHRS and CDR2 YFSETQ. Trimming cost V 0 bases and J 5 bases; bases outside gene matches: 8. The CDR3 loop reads CASSLVPLAGVNNEQFF. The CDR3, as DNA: TGCGCCAGCAGCTTGGTGCCCCTAGCGGGAGTCAACAATGAGCAGTTCTTC.

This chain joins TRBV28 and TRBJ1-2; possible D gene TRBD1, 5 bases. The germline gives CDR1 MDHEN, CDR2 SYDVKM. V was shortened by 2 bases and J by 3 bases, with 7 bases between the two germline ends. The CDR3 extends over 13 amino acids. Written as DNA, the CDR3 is TGTGCCAGCAGTTTAGAACAGGACTATGGCTACACCTTC. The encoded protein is CASSLEQDYGYTF.